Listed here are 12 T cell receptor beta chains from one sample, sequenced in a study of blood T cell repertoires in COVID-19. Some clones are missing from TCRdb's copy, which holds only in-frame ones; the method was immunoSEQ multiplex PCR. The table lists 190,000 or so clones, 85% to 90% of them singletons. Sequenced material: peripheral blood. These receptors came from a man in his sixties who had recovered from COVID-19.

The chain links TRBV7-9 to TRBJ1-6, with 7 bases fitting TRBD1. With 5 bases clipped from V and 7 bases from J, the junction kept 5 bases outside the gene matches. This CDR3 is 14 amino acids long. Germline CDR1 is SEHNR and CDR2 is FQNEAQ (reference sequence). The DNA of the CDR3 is TGTGCCAGCAGCCCCGGGACAGCGAATTCACCCCTCCACTTT. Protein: CASSPGTANSPLHF.

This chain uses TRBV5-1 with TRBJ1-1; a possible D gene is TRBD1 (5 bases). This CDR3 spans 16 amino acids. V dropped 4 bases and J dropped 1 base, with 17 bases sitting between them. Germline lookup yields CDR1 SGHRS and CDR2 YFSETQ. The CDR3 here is CASSGRLGTSNTEAFF. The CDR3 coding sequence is TGCGCCAGCAGCGGGCGGCTCGGGACTTCGAACACTGAAGCTTTCTTT.

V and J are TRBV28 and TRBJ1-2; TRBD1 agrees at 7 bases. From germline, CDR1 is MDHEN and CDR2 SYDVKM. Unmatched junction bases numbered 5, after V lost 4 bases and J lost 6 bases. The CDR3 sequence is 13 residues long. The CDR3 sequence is CASSSGQVHGYTF. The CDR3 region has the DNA TGTGCCAGCAGTTCCGGACAGGTCCATGGCTACACCTTC.

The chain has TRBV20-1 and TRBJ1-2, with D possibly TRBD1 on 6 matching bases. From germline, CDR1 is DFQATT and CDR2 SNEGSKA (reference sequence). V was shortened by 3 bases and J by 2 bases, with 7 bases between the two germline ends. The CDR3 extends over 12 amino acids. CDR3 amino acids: CSASTGNYGYTF. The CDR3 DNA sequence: TGCAGTGCTAGTACAGGGAACTATGGCTACACCTTC.

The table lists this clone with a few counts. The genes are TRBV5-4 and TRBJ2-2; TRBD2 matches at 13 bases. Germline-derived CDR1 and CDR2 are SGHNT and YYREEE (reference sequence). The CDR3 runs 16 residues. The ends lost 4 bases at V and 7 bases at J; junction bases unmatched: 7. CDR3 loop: CASSAGLAGAIGELFF. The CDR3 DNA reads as TGTGCCAGCAGCGCCGGACTAGCGGGAGCTATCGGGGAGCTGTTTTTT. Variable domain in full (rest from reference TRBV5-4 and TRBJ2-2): ETGVTQSPTHLIKTRGQQVTLRCSSQSGHNTVSWYQQALGQGPQFIFQYYREEENGRGNFPPRFSGLQFPNYSSELNVNALELDDSALYLCASSAGLAGAIGELFFGEGSRLTVL.

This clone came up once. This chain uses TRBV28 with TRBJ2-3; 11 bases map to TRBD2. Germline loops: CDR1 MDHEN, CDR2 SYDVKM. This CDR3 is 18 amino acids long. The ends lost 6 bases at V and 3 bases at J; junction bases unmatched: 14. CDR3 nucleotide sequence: TGTGCCAGCAGCCCCGGACTAGCGGGCCCCCAGGCGACAGATACGCAGTATTTT. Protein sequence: CASSPGLAGPQATDTQYF.

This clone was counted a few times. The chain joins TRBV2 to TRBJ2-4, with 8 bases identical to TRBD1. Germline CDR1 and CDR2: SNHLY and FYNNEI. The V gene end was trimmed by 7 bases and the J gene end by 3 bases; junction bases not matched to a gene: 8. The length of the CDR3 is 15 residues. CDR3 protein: CASKLDRAVKNIQYF. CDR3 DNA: TGTGCCAGCAAATTGGACAGGGCAGTCAAAAACATTCAGTACTTC.

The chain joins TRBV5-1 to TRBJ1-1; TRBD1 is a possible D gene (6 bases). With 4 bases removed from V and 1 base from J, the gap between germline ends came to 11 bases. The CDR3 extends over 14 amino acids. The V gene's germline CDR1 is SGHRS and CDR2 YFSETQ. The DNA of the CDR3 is TGCGCCAGCAGCGTACCGGGACAGAACACTGAAGCTTTCTTT. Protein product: CASSVPGQNTEAFF. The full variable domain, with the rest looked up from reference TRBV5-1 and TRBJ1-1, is KAGVTQTPRYLIKTRGQQVTLSCSPISGHRSVSWYQQTPGQGLQFLFEYFSETQRNKGNFPGRFSGRQFSNSRSEMNVSTLELGDSALYLCASSVPGQNTEAFFGQGTRLTVV.

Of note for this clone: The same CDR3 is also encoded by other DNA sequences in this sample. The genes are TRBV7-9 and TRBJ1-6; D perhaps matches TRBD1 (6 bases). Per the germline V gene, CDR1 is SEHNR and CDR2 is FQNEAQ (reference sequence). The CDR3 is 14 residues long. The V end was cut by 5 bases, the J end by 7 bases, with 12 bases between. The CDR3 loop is CASSPRGGNSPLHF. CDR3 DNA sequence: TGTGCCAGCAGCCCTAGGGGGGGAAATTCACCCCTCCACTTT.

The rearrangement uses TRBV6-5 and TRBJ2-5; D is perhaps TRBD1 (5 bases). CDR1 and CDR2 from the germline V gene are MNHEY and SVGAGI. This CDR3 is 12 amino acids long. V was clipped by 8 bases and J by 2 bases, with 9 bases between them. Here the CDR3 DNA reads TGTGCCAGCGGGGCAGTTCAAGAGACCCAGTACTTC. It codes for CASGAVQETQYF.

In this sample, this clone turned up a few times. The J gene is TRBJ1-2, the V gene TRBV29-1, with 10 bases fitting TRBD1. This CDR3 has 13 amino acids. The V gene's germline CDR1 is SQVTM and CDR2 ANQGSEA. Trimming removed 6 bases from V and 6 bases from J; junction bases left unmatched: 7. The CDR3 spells CSVPGQGENGYTF. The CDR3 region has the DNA TGCAGCGTCCCAGGACAGGGGGAAAATGGCTACACCTTC.

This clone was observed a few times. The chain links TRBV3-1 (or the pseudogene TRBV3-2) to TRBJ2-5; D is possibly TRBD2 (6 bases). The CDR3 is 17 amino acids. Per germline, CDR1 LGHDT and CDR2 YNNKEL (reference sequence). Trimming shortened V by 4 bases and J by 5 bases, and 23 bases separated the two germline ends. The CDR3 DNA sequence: TGTGCCAGCAGCCGCACCGGCCGAGGGACTTTAGCTGAGACCCAGTACTTC. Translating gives CASSRTGRGTLAETQYF.